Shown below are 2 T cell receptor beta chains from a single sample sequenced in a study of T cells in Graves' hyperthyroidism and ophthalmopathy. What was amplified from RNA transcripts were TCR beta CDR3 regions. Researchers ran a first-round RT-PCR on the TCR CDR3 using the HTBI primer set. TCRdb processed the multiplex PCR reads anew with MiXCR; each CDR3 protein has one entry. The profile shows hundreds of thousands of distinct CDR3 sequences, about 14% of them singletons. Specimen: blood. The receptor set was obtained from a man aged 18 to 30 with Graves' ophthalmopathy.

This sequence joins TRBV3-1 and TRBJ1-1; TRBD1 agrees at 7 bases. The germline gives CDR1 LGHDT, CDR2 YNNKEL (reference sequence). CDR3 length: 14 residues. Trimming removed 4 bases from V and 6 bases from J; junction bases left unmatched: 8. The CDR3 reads CASSPKRGRAEAFF. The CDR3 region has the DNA TGTGCCAGCAGCCCCAAGAGGGGGCGCGCTGAAGCTTTCTTT.

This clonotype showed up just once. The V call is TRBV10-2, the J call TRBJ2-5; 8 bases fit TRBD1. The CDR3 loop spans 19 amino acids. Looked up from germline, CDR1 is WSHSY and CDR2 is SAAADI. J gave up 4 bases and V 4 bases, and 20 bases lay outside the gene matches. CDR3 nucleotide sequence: TGCGCCAGCAGTGGGCCAGCCGGGACAGGCCTAACCAAAGGAGAGACCCAGTACTTC. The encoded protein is CASSGPAGTGLTKGETQYF.